Listed below are T cell receptor beta chains from one sample, sequenced in a study of T cell responses to AZD1222 COVID-19 vaccine. Clones were sequenced by immunoSEQ multiplex PCR, and TCRdb holds only the in-frame ones, with some missing. The sample records 90,000 to 100,000 clones, about 89% being singletons. This sample comprised peripheral blood, obtained on day 0 of AZD1222 vaccination. Source of these receptors: an adult in good health. The CDR3 runs from the conserved cysteine through the conserved F or W. Fields, in order: V gene, J gene, clone size, D gene, CDR3 DNA, CDR3 protein. A D gene is named only where the DNA matches it firmly. Some rows have no size entry. The others give once, few or many, or a class for an expanded clone.

TRBV5-6,TRBJ1-1,-,-,TGTGCCAGCAGCTTATTGATACTTGGTGAAGCTTTCTTT,CASSLLILGEAFF
TRBV11-2,TRBJ2-3,-,TRBD1,TGTGCCAGCAGCTTGAGACAGGGGCTGTATTTT,CASSLRQGLYF
TRBV7-9,TRBJ1-1,-,TRBD1,TGTGCCAGCAGCTTAGGTCGTACAGGGGAGAGCACTGAAGCTTTCTTT,CASSLGRTGESTEAFF
TRBV29-1,TRBJ1-2,-,TRBD1,TGCAGCGTCCAGACAGGGAACTATGGCTACACCTTC,CSVQTGNYGYTF
TRBV7-6,TRBJ2-3,-,TRBD2,TGTGCCAGCAGCTTATTTGCACTAGCGGGGCGCACAGATACGCAGTATTTT,CASSLFALAGRTDTQYF
TRBV7-2,TRBJ1-2,-,-,TGTGCCAGCAGCCTCACCCCGGGACCTAACTATGGCTACACCTTC,CASSLTPGPNYGYTF
TRBV24-1,TRBJ2-2,-,-,TGTGCCACCAGTGATCCCAGGCAGACGAACACCGGGGAGCTGTTTTTT,CATSDPRQTNTGELFF
TRBV11-3,TRBJ2-5,once,TRBD2,TGTGCCAGCAGCCCCCAGATGGGGATAGCGGGGGTTCAAGAGACCCAGTACTTC,CASSPQMGIAGVQETQYF
TRBV5-1,TRBJ2-3,once,-,TGCGCCAGCAGCTTGGGGTCAGATACGCAGTATTTT,CASSLGSDTQYF
TRBV6-2/TRBV6-3,TRBJ1-2,-,TRBD1,TGTGCCAGCAGTCTGGACAGGGGTGTGAATGGCTACACCTTC,CASSLDRGVNGYTF
TRBV6-4,TRBJ2-1,-,-,TGTGCCAGCAGTGATCCCTTCAGTGGCGGTGAGCAGTTCTTC,CASSDPFSGGEQFF
TRBV28,TRBJ2-3,-,TRBD2,TGTGCCAGCAGGACTAGCGGGGGAGGGACAGATACGCAGTATTTT,CASRTSGGGTDTQYF
TRBV2,TRBJ2-5,-,TRBD2,TGTGCCAGCAGTACCGGGACTAGCGGGATAGTGGCCCAAGAGACCCAGTACTTC,CASSTGTSGIVAQETQYF
TRBV2,TRBJ1-2,-,-,TGTGCCAGCAGACGGGTCCACTATGGCTACACCTTC,CASRRVHYGYTF
TRBV7-2,TRBJ2-7,-,-,TGTGCCAGCAGCTTAGCGCACGACGGGGGAGCCTACGAGCAGTACTTC,CASSLAHDGGAYEQYF
TRBV15,TRBJ2-3,-,TRBD2,TGTGCCACCAGCAGATCTAGCGGGGGCCGCACAGATACGCAGTATTTT,CATSRSSGGRTDTQYF
TRBV19,TRBJ2-5,-,-,TGTGCCAGACAGGGACATCAAGAGACCCAGTACTTC,CARQGHQETQYF
TRBV19,TRBJ2-1,-,-,TGTGCCACAACCGGGGAGAGCTACAATGAGCAGTTCTTC,CATTGESYNEQFF
TRBV5-6,TRBJ2-3,-,-,TGTGCCAGCAGCCCCCCGGCCCCCGCAACAGATACGCAGTATTTT,CASSPPAPATDTQYF
TRBV7-2,TRBJ2-3,-,-,TGTGCCAGCAGTCCCCCGGGGGTCACAGATACGCAGTATTTT,CASSPPGVTDTQYF
TRBV9,TRBJ2-7,-,TRBD1,TGTGCCAGCAGCGTAGGGGGGACAGAGACCTACGAGCAGTACTTC,CASSVGGTETYEQYF
TRBV15,TRBJ1-6,-,-,TGTGCCACCAGCAGAGATGGCGGGTATAATTCACCCCTCCACTTT,CATSRDGGYNSPLHF
TRBV5-1,TRBJ2-1,-,TRBD1,TGCGCCAGCAGCAAGACAGGGGTTTGGGAGCAGTTCTTC,CASSKTGVWEQFF
TRBV7-3,TRBJ2-7,few,-,TGTGCCAGCAGCTTATACGGACGACCCTACGAGCAGTACTTC,CASSLYGRPYEQYF
TRBV6-1,TRBJ1-1,few,TRBD1,TGTGCCAGCAGTGACCGGGACAGGCTGAACACTGAAGCTTTCTTT,CASSDRDRLNTEAFF
TRBV28,TRBJ2-7,-,-,TGTGCCAGCAGTCCGGGCCATGCCTACGAGCAGTACTTC,CASSPGHAYEQYF
TRBV28,TRBJ2-7,-,-,TGTGCCAGCAGCTCCGGCAGCCTCTCCTACGAGCAGTACTTC,CASSSGSLSYEQYF
TRBV13,TRBJ2-1,-,TRBD1,TGTGCCAGCAGATCCGGGACAGGGACTTACAATGAGCAGTTCTTC,CASRSGTGTYNEQFF
TRBV7-8,TRBJ2-1,-,-,TGTGCCAGCAGCTTAGTGGGTAGAAATTTCCCCTACAATGAGCAGTTCTTC,CASSLVGRNFPYNEQFF
TRBV2,TRBJ1-1,-,-,TGTGCCAGCAGTGAAGGGCGGAGGACTGAAGCTTTCTTT,CASSEGRRTEAFF
TRBV3-1/TRBV3-2,TRBJ1-4,once,-,TGTGCCAGCAGCCACCGATTGGGCATTGCAACTAATGAAAAACTGTTTTTT,CASSHRLGIATNEKLFF
TRBV9,TRBJ1-3,-,TRBD1,TGTGCCAGCAGCTCCCACCGGGACAGGGGCAATGGAAACACCATATATTTT,CASSSHRDRGNGNTIYF
TRBV10-3,TRBJ2-1,-,-,TGTGCCATCAGCCAAACGGACAGCAGCTCCTACAATGAGCAGTTCTTC,CAISQTDSSSYNEQFF
TRBV7-9,TRBJ1-1,-,TRBD1,TGTGCCAGCAGCTCGCATCAGGGGGCCACTGAAGCTTTCTTT,CASSSHQGATEAFF
TRBV5-1,TRBJ2-2,-,TRBD1,TGCGCCAGCAGCTCGGGACAGGGGGCGGTTACCGGGGAGCTGTTTTTT,CASSSGQGAVTGELFF
TRBV28,TRBJ1-5,-,-,TGTGCCAGCTATTCCAGGGTCGTGGGGGAAAAGGGTTCTAGCAATCAGCCCCAGCATTTT,CASYSRVVGEKGSSNQPQHF
TRBV7-2,TRBJ1-5,-,-,TGTGCCAGCACCTTTGCCAATCAGCCCCAGCATTTT,CASTFANQPQHF
TRBV19,TRBJ2-1,-,TRBD1,TGTGCCAGTAGTATAGTGGCAGGGGGCTGGAATGAGCAGTTCTTC,CASSIVAGGWNEQFF
TRBV29-1,TRBJ1-1,-,TRBD1,TGCAGCGTAAGGGCAGGGGGGAACACTGAAGCTTTCTTT,CSVRAGGNTEAFF
TRBV2,TRBJ1-6,-,-,TGTGCCAGCAGTGAAGTTTTGTATTCACCCCTCCACTTT,CASSEVLYSPLHF
TRBV19,TRBJ1-2,-,-,TGTGCCAGTAGTCGGCAGGCTAACTATGGCTACACCTTC,CASSRQANYGYTF
TRBV7-7,TRBJ2-1,-,TRBD1,TGTGCCAGCAGCTCTTCCGGGACAGGGTCCTACAATGAGCAGTTCTTC,CASSSSGTGSYNEQFF
TRBV2,TRBJ1-6,-,TRBD1,TGTGCCAGCCAGGGGGTTTACTCACCCCTCCACTTT,CASQGVYSPLHF
TRBV11-3,TRBJ2-3,-,TRBD2,TGTGCCAGCAGCTCGGGGACTAGCGGTCTTGACACAGATACGCAGTATTTT,CASSSGTSGLDTDTQYF
TRBV5-6,TRBJ1-2,few,-,TGTGCCAGCAGCTTGGGGTTTGGCTACACCTTC,CASSLGFGYTF
TRBV5-4,TRBJ2-5,-,-,TGTGCCAGCAGCTCATGGCAAGAGACCCAGTACTTC,CASSSWQETQYF
TRBV14,TRBJ1-1,-,-,TGTGCCAGCAGCCCCCAGGGGACAAAGAACACTGAAGCTTTCTTT,CASSPQGTKNTEAFF
TRBV18,TRBJ1-1,-,-,TGTGCCAGCTCACCAATTGGACCGAACACTGAAGCTTTCTTT,CASSPIGPNTEAFF
TRBV29-1,TRBJ2-1,-,-,TGCAGCGTTGATAGGCTCAATGAGCAGTTCTTC,CSVDRLNEQFF
TRBV6-1,TRBJ2-7,once,-,TGTGCCACCGGTGAAGCAGGGTTATACAGCGAGCAGTACTTC,CATGEAGLYSEQYF
TRBV10-3,TRBJ1-6,-,TRBD1,TGTGCCATCTCGAGGGGGCGGGAGGGGAATTCACCCCTCCACTTT,CAISRGREGNSPLHF
TRBV28,TRBJ1-6,few,-,TGTGCCAGCAGTTTAAATCGCGGGAGCTCCTATAATTCACCCCTCCACTTT,CASSLNRGSSYNSPLHF
TRBV15,TRBJ2-7,once,-,TGTGCCACCAGCAGGAAGGGTGGTGAGCAGTACTTC,CATSRKGGEQYF
TRBV7-2,TRBJ2-7,-,-,TGTGCCAGCAGCTTTGCAAGGGCGTACGAGCAGTACTTC,CASSFARAYEQYF